Listed here are 18 T cell receptor beta chains from one sample, sequenced in a study of breast tumors, draining lymph nodes, adjacent tissues. Samples came from axillary lymph nodes draining the breast cancer. TCRdb analysed the multiplex PCR reads with MiXCR anew, one entry per CDR3 protein. Of around 190,000 distinct CDR3 sequences listed, 30% to 35% are singletons. Sample: axillary lymph node tissue. The receptors derive from a female donor with breast cancer. Some clones in this sample may be carry-over from other donors' samples.

This clonotype was detected a few times. A much larger clone differs by one base, so this may be a read error. This chain connects TRBV7-3 to TRBJ1-2; 8 bases agree with TRBD1. The CDR3 covers 14 residues. Germline lookup yields CDR1 SGHTA and CDR2 FQGTGA. CDR3 residues: CASSSAGGRDGYAF. In DNA form, the CDR3 reads TGTGCCAGCAGCTCGGCAGGGGGCCGTGACGGCTACGCCTTC.

This clonotype was seen a handful of times. This sequence may be a read error, since a much larger clone differs from it by one base. J is TRBJ1-2 and V is TRBV20-1; D is uncertain. This CDR3 contains 12 residues. Germline values: CDR1 DFQATT, CDR2 SNEGSKA (reference sequence). CDR3 nucleotide sequence: TGCAGTGCTAGAATTGGAGGCTATGGCTCCACCTTC. Protein: CSARIGGYGSTF.

As regards this clonotype: A much larger clone differs from this one at a single base, so this may be a read error. The chain couples TRBV20-1 to TRBJ2-7; D is perhaps TRBD2 (6 bases). The CDR3 is 14 residues long. Germline CDR1 DFQATT, CDR2 SNEGSKA (reference sequence). Deletions cut 0 bases from V and 6 bases from J, with 15 bases between. The CDR3 loop reads CSARDYGSSSEQYF. The CDR3 region has the DNA TGCAGTGCTAGAGATTACGGGAGTTCGTCCGAGCAGTACTTC.

V gene TRBV11-2 combines with J gene TRBJ2-3; 16 positions agree with TRBD2. CDR1 and CDR2 from the germline V gene are SGHAT and FQNNGV. The CDR3 loop spans 19 amino acids. CDR3 coding DNA: TGTGCTCCCAAGAACCCTCCGGGACTAGCGGGGGGGCGGACAGATACGCAGTATTTT. This gives the protein CAPKNPPGLAGGRTDTQYF.

This clonotype was recorded many times. CDR3 DNA sequence: TGTGCCATCAGTGAGAAAGTAGCGGCTAGCACAGATACGCAGTATTTT. Protein: CAISEKVAASTDTQYF. V gene TRBV10-3 combines with J gene TRBJ2-3, with D possibly being TRBD2 (6 bases). The V and J ends lost 2 bases and 0 bases respectively, with 12 bases between them. The CDR3 extends over 16 amino acids. CDR1 and CDR2 (germline): ENHRY, SYGVKD.

V is TRBV15 and J is TRBJ1-1, with D uncertain. The V and J ends lost 0 bases and 6 bases respectively, with 11 bases between them. CDR1 and CDR2 (germline): LNHNV, YYDKDF (reference sequence). This CDR3 region has 14 residues. CDR3 coding DNA: TGTGCCACCAGCAGAGATCCCGTGTTCTCTGAAGCTTTCTTT. This gives the protein CATSRDPVFSEAFF.

This clonotype was detected ten times or more. This rearrangement joins TRBV20-1 to TRBJ2-1; D ambiguous. The CDR3 totals 10 residues. Germline V gene data show CDR1 as DFQATT and CDR2 as SNEGSKA (reference sequence). V gave up 0 bases and J gave up 10 bases, with 4 bases separating them. CDR3 coding DNA: TGCAGTGCTAGAGATCAAGAGCAGTTCTTC. Translated: CSARDQEQFF.

The table lists this clonotype with many counts. This sequence joins TRBV7-2 and TRBJ2-2; 8 bases line up with TRBD1. V lost 5 bases and J lost 4; bases outside the gene matches: 3. CDR1 is SGHTA, CDR2 FQGNSA, per germline. The CDR3 contains 14 residues. The CDR3 reads CASSRQGSTGELFF. The CDR3 bases are TGTGCCAGCAGCCGACAGGGGTCCACCGGGGAGCTGTTTTTT. The full variable domain, rest sourced from reference TRBV7-2 and TRBJ2-2, is GAGVSQSPSNKVTEKGKDVELRCDPISGHTALYWYRQSLGQGLEFLIYFQGNSAPDKSGLPSDRFSAERTGGSVSTLTIQRTQQEDSAVYLCASSRQGSTGELFFGEGSRLTVL.

In this sample, this clonotype turned up many times. This chain joins TRBV7-9 and TRBJ1-4; tentatively, D is TRBD1 (6 bases). Trimming took off 5 bases at V and 3 bases at J, with 13 bases between the two ends. Germline lookup yields CDR1 SEHNR and CDR2 FQNEAQ (reference sequence). CDR3 size: 15 residues. The CDR3: CASSLNRASNEKLFF. The CDR3 coding sequence is TGTGCCAGCAGCCTGAACAGGGCATCTAATGAAAAACTGTTTTTT.

The table lists this clonotype with many counts. This chain uses TRBV6-2 or TRBV6-3 with TRBJ1-2; 7 bases agree with TRBD1. The germline CDR1 and CDR2 sequences are MNHEY and SVGEGT. The CDR3 has 17 residues. V shed 2 bases, J shed 3 bases, and the junction held 12 bases outside the gene matches. Written as DNA, the CDR3 is TGTGCCAGCAGTTACGGTCGTAGGGGGCGCGGTGACTATGGCTACACCTTC. Its translation: CASSYGRRGRGDYGYTF.

This clonotype was seen at least ten times. The chain employs TRBV12-3 or TRBV12-4 and TRBJ2-3; 9 bases align to TRBD2. V shed 5 bases and J 3 bases; nucleotides not matched to a gene: 9. The CDR3 extends over 16 amino acids. CDR3 coding DNA: TGTGCCAGCAGTCCGCAAGCGGGAGGTAGGACAGATACGCAGTATTTT. Translated, it gives CASSPQAGGRTDTQYF.

This clonotype was recorded at least ten times. Here the CDR3 reads CASSEQGGGTDTQYF. The CDR3 DNA sequence: TGTGCCAGCAGTGAACAGGGGGGAGGCACAGATACGCAGTATTTT. The genes are TRBV6-4 and TRBJ2-3, with 8 bases identical to TRBD1. This CDR3 contains 15 residues. Germline loops: CDR1 MRHNA, CDR2 SNTAGT. The V and J ends lost 3 bases and 1 base, in that order; junction bases with no gene match: 3.

In regard to this clonotype: A read error is likely, as this CDR3 ends without the conserved phenylalanine or tryptophan. The chain links TRBV7-9 to TRBJ1-6; D unresolved. The CDR3 extends over 13 amino acids. V lost 5 bases and J 10 bases, leaving 12 bases between the germline ends. Looked up from germline, CDR1 is SEHNR and CDR2 is FQNEAQ (reference sequence). The CDR3 DNA reads as TGTGCCAGCAGCCAGAAGGAGGGATCACCCCTCCACCTT. Translated: CASSQKEGSPLHL.

At least ten counts were recorded for this clonotype. CDR3 bases: TGTGCCAGTAGTATAGACGGTTGGACTAGCACCGAGCAGTACTTC. Translated, it gives CASSIDGWTSTEQYF. The chain combines TRBV19 with TRBJ2-7, with 8 bases identical to TRBD2. Trimming cost V 0 bases and J 6 bases; bases outside gene matches: 7. Germline V lookup: CDR1 LNHDA, CDR2 SQIVND (reference sequence). The CDR3 length is 15 residues. Together with reference TRBV19 and TRBJ2-7, the CDR3 gives the full variable domain: DGGITQSPKYLFRKEGQNVTLSCEQNLNHDAMYWYRQDPGQGLRLIYYSQIVNDFQKGDIAEGYSVSREKKESFPLTVTSAQKNPTAFYLCASSIDGWTSTEQYFGPGTRLTVT.

Details on this clonotype: At one of its ends the junction is not consistent with the germline gene, which may arise from a read error. The chain has TRBV6-6 and TRBJ2-7; no definite D call. Germline V gene data show CDR1 as MNHNY and CDR2 as SVGAGI (reference sequence). This CDR3 contains 14 residues. CDR3 loop: CASSHSAGSYEQYF. CDR3 DNA sequence: TGTGCTAGCAGTCACTCAGCAGGCTCCTACGAGCAGTACTTC.

As to this clonotype: This could be a read error, since a much larger clone is one nucleotide away. This sequence joins TRBV19 and TRBJ2-2; D ambiguous. CDR1 is LNHDA and CDR2 is SQIVND in the germline V gene (reference sequence). V shed 4 bases and J shed 4 bases, with 7 bases lying between them. The CDR3 covers 13 residues. The CDR3 reads CASSTMGTGELFF. The CDR3 DNA follows: TGTGCCAGTAGTACAATGGGCACCGGGGAGCTGTTTTTT.

This clonotype was observed a handful of times. The V and J genes are TRBV6-4 and TRBJ2-1; 9 positions agree with TRBD2. In germline, CDR1 is MRHNA, CDR2 SNTAGT. CDR3 length equals 16 residues. V lost 5 bases to trimming and J lost 1 base; unmatched junction nucleotides: 6. CDR3 sequence (DNA): TGTGCCAGCAGTCAAAAGCGGGAGGTTTCCTACAATGAGCAGTTCTTC. It translates to CASSQKREVSYNEQFF.

The V gene is TRBV3-2, the J gene TRBJ2-5; the table calls TRBD2, which could not be checked here. TRBV3-2 is listed as a pseudogene. This CDR3 region has 14 residues. The CDR3 spells CARISGGGPETQYF. CDR3 DNA sequence: TGTGCCAGGATTAGCGGGGGGGGCCCAGAGACCCAGTACTTC.